The TCR beta chain under discussion was sequenced for a study of T cells in women clearing cervical HPV infection. The data were produced by immunoSEQ multiplex PCR, yet TCRdb's version contains in-frame clones alone and is incomplete. The table gives around 39,000 clones; the top ten clones make up about 1.7% of it. The sample was blood buffy coat. The sequence derives from a woman between 18 and 75 years old with a cervical HPV16 infection that either progressed to CIN3+ or cleared (not recorded which).

The part of the CDR3 DNA that was read is TGCGCCAGCAGCTCTGGGACAGGGGGTATATATTCACCC. It codes for CASSSGTGGIYSP. The entire CDR3 protein is CASSSGTGGIYSPLHF. J is TRBJ1-6 and V is TRBV5-1, with TRBD1 matching over 11 bases. The read halts 3 residues ahead of the CDR3 end, with the missing end drawn from the germline J gene. Germline V lookup: CDR1 SGHRS, CDR2 YFSETQ. This CDR3 is built from 16 residues. The ends lost 3 bases at V and 8 bases at J; junction bases unmatched: 7.